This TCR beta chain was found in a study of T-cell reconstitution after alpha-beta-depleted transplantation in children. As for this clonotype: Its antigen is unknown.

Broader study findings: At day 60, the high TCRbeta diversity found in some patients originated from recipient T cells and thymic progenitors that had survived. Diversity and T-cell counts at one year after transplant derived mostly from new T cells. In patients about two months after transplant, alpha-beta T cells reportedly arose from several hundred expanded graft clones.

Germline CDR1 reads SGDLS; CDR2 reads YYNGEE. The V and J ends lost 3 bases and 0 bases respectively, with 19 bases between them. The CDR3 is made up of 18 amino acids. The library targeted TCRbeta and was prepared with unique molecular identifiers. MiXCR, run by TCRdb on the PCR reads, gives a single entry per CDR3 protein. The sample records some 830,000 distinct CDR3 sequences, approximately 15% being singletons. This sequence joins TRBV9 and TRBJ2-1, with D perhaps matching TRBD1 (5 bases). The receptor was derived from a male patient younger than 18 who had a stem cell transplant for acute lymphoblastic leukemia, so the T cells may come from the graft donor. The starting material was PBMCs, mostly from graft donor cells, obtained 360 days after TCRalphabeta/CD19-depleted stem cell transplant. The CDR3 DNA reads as TGTGCCAGCAGCGCCCCAGACAGTCCGTGGAGCTCCTACAATGAGCAGTTCTTC. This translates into CASSAPDSPWSSYNEQFF.